These T cell receptor beta chains were read from a single sample in a study of neurological immune-mediated disorders. In TCRdb, the 5' RACE reads were re-called with MiXCR into one record per CDR3 protein. Here the sample spans some 95,000 distinct CDR3 sequences, 3.5% being singletons. Material: PBMCs. These receptors came from a woman aged 18 to 35 with multiple sclerosis. Each CDR3 is given with its conserved first and last residue. Fields, in order: clone size, J gene, V gene, D gene, CDR3 protein, CDR3 DNA. D genes are given only for firm matches. Clone size appears in some rows only: once, few, many, or a class for an expanded clone.

clone size: many
J gene: TRBJ2-7
V gene: TRBV5-5
D gene: TRBD1
CDR3 protein: CASRFGTGVSEQYF
CDR3 DNA: TGTGCCAGCAGATTCGGGACAGGGGTATCCGAGCAGTACTTC

clone size: many
J gene: TRBJ1-2
V gene: TRBV7-9
D gene: .
CDR3 protein: CASSLNSLGYGYTF
CDR3 DNA: TGTGCCAGCAGCCTGAACTCGCTCGGTTATGGCTACACCTTC

clone size: many
J gene: TRBJ2-7
V gene: TRBV15
D gene: .
CDR3 protein: CATSSDRTYEQYF
CDR3 DNA: TGTGCCACCAGCAGCGACAGGACCTACGAGCAGTACTTC

clone size: many
J gene: TRBJ2-2
V gene: TRBV7-8
D gene: TRBD2
CDR3 protein: CASKPGTSGGNTGELFF
CDR3 DNA: TGTGCCAGCAAGCCAGGGACTAGCGGGGGGAACACCGGGGAGCTGTTTTTT

clone size: many
J gene: TRBJ1-5
V gene: TRBV5-1
D gene: .
CDR3 protein: CASSLEPGQPQHF
CDR3 DNA: TGCGCCAGCAGCTTGGAACCGGGCCAGCCCCAGCATTTT

clone size: many
J gene: TRBJ2-1
V gene: TRBV20-1
D gene: TRBD2
CDR3 protein: CSALGGAGEDNEQFF
CDR3 DNA: TGCAGTGCTTTGGGTGGCGCGGGAGAAGACAATGAGCAGTTCTTC

clone size: many
J gene: TRBJ1-4
V gene: TRBV5-1
D gene: .
CDR3 protein: CASRLSVGMEDEKLFF
CDR3 DNA: TGCGCCAGCAGGTTATCCGTTGGGATGGAGGATGAAAAACTGTTTTTT

clone size: many
J gene: TRBJ2-3
V gene: TRBV12-3/TRBV12-4
D gene: .
CDR3 protein: CASSRGAETDTQYF
CDR3 DNA: TGTGCCAGCAGTCGAGGGGCTGAAACAGATACGCAGTATTTT

clone size: many
J gene: TRBJ2-5
V gene: TRBV29-1
D gene: TRBD2
CDR3 protein: CSVAGRISETQYF
CDR3 DNA: TGCAGCGTAGCGGGAAGGATTTCGGAGACCCAGTACTTC

clone size: many
J gene: TRBJ1-6
V gene: TRBV7-2
D gene: .
CDR3 protein: CASSSRTGSPVENSPLHF
CDR3 DNA: TGTGCCAGCAGCTCGAGGACGGGTTCACCGGTTGAAAATTCACCCCTCCACTTT

clone size: .
J gene: TRBJ2-7
V gene: TRBV18
D gene: .
CDR3 protein: CASSPKTGPSYEQYF
CDR3 DNA: TGTGCCAGCTCACCAAAGACTGGCCCGTCCTACGAGCAGTACTTC

clone size: many
J gene: TRBJ2-7
V gene: TRBV25-1
D gene: .
CDR3 protein: CASRSQTTYEQYF
CDR3 DNA: TGTGCCAGCAGAAGCCAGACAACCTACGAGCAGTACTTC

clone size: many
J gene: TRBJ1-6
V gene: TRBV12-3/TRBV12-4
D gene: .
CDR3 protein: CASSFSIDWGSPLHF
CDR3 DNA: TGTGCCAGCAGTTTTTCCATCGACTGGGGTTCACCCCTCCACTTT

clone size: many
J gene: TRBJ2-7
V gene: TRBV10-3
D gene: .
CDR3 protein: CAISESTLEQYF
CDR3 DNA: TGTGCCATCAGTGAGTCGACTCTCGAGCAGTACTTC

clone size: many
J gene: TRBJ2-2
V gene: TRBV18
D gene: .
CDR3 protein: CASSTQGKTGELFF
CDR3 DNA: TGTGCCAGCTCAACGCAGGGGAAAACCGGGGAGCTGTTTTTT

clone size: .
J gene: TRBJ2-1
V gene: TRBV14
D gene: TRBD2
CDR3 protein: CASRAGGPGEQFF
CDR3 DNA: TGTGCCAGTCGAGCGGGAGGGCCGGGTGAGCAGTTCTTC

clone size: many
J gene: TRBJ2-3
V gene: TRBV29-1
D gene: TRBD2
CDR3 protein: CSVSTGGVQDTQYF
CDR3 DNA: TGCAGCGTTTCTACCGGGGGGGTCCAAGATACGCAGTATTTT

clone size: many
J gene: TRBJ2-7
V gene: TRBV7-9
D gene: .
CDR3 protein: CASSRSLSYEQYF
CDR3 DNA: TGTGCCAGCAGCCGTAGTTTGTCCTACGAGCAGTACTTC

clone size: many
J gene: TRBJ2-1
V gene: TRBV9
D gene: .
CDR3 protein: CASSTQPLGQQFF
CDR3 DNA: TGTGCCAGCAGCACTCAACCACTAGGCCAGCAGTTCTTC

clone size: many
J gene: TRBJ1-4
V gene: TRBV3-1
D gene: .
CDR3 protein: CASSQESRRATNEKLFF
CDR3 DNA: TGTGCCAGCAGCCAAGAGTCCCGCCGTGCAACTAATGAAAAACTGTTTTTT

clone size: many
J gene: TRBJ1-1
V gene: TRBV7-2
D gene: .
CDR3 protein: CASSSTRILNTEAFF
CDR3 DNA: TGTGCCAGCAGCTCGACCCGAATTCTGAACACTGAAGCTTTCTTT

clone size: many
J gene: TRBJ1-5
V gene: TRBV20-1
D gene: .
CDR3 protein: CSATDSNQPQHF
CDR3 DNA: TGCAGTGCCACGGACAGTAATCAGCCCCAGCATTTT

clone size: many
J gene: TRBJ2-1
V gene: TRBV7-8
D gene: .
CDR3 protein: CASSVAPLATYNEQFF
CDR3 DNA: TGTGCCAGCAGCGTAGCGCCACTAGCAACCTACAATGAGCAGTTCTTC

clone size: many
J gene: TRBJ2-5
V gene: TRBV21-1
D gene: .
CDR3 protein: CASSKRGSGWETQYF
CDR3 DNA: TGTGCCAGCAGCAAAAGGGGTAGCGGATGGGAGACCCAGTACTTC

clone size: .
J gene: TRBJ2-7
V gene: TRBV19
D gene: TRBD2
CDR3 protein: CASKVTGTSRYEQYF
CDR3 DNA: TGTGCCAGTAAGGTGACCGGGACTAGCAGGTACGAGCAGTACTTC

clone size: many
J gene: TRBJ2-3
V gene: TRBV5-1
D gene: .
CDR3 protein: CASTLNTDTQYF
CDR3 DNA: TGCGCCAGCACCCTGAACACAGATACGCAGTATTTT

clone size: many
J gene: TRBJ2-3
V gene: TRBV20-1
D gene: .
CDR3 protein: CSAPIGGLTDTQYF
CDR3 DNA: TGCAGTGCCCCCATCGGGGGACTCACAGATACGCAGTATTTT

clone size: many
J gene: TRBJ2-6
V gene: TRBV5-1
D gene: .
CDR3 protein: CASSLTMSGANVLTF
CDR3 DNA: TGCGCCAGCAGCCTAACAATGAGTGGGGCCAACGTCCTGACTTTC

clone size: many
J gene: TRBJ1-1
V gene: TRBV28
D gene: .
CDR3 protein: CATKTVNTEAFF
CDR3 DNA: TGTGCCACCAAGACAGTGAACACTGAAGCTTTCTTT

clone size: .
J gene: TRBJ2-7
V gene: TRBV4-2
D gene: .
CDR3 protein: CASQEAGTSYEQYF
CDR3 DNA: TGTGCCAGCCAAGAGGCCGGGACCTCCTACGAGCAGTACTTC

clone size: few
J gene: TRBJ2-5
V gene: TRBV20-1
D gene: TRBD2
CDR3 protein: CSARTRGGPQETQYF
CDR3 DNA: TGCAGTGCTAGAACCCGCGGGGGTCCTCAAGAGACCCAGTACTTC

clone size: many
J gene: TRBJ2-1
V gene: TRBV20-1
D gene: TRBD2
CDR3 protein: CSARTNLAGWSEQFF
CDR3 DNA: TGCAGTGCTAGAACGAACCTAGCGGGGTGGTCTGAGCAGTTCTTC

clone size: many
J gene: TRBJ1-4
V gene: TRBV5-5
D gene: .
CDR3 protein: CASSLGPATNEKLFF
CDR3 DNA: TGTGCCAGCAGCTTGGGCCCGGCAACTAATGAAAAACTGTTTTTT

clone size: many
J gene: TRBJ2-7
V gene: TRBV7-8
D gene: .
CDR3 protein: CASSLSLYEQYF
CDR3 DNA: TGTGCCAGCAGCTTAAGTCTGTACGAGCAGTACTTC

clone size: few
J gene: TRBJ2-7
V gene: TRBV20-1
D gene: TRBD1
CDR3 protein: CSARVYPDRGLNEQYF
CDR3 DNA: TGCAGTGCTAGAGTGTACCCAGACAGGGGGCTTAACGAGCAGTACTTC

clone size: many
J gene: TRBJ1-2
V gene: TRBV5-1
D gene: .
CDR3 protein: CASSLALQGLGYGYTF
CDR3 DNA: TGCGCCAGCAGCTTGGCCCTACAGGGTTTAGGGTATGGCTACACCTTC

clone size: .
J gene: TRBJ1-1
V gene: TRBV20-1
D gene: .
CDR3 protein: CSARRRLLTEAFF
CDR3 DNA: TGCAGTGCTAGGAGGCGGCTTCTCACTGAAGCTTTCTTT

clone size: many
J gene: TRBJ2-7
V gene: TRBV6-5
D gene: TRBD1
CDR3 protein: CASSYRDRGRNEQYF
CDR3 DNA: TGTGCCAGCAGTTACAGGGACAGGGGTAGGAACGAGCAGTACTTC

clone size: .
J gene: TRBJ1-4
V gene: TRBV4-2
D gene: .
CDR3 protein: CASSQEAGSNEKLFF
CDR3 DNA: TGTGCCAGCAGCCAAGAGGCCGGGTCTAATGAAAAACTGTTTTTT

clone size: many
J gene: TRBJ1-2
V gene: TRBV5-1
D gene: .
CDR3 protein: CASSEGAPKEGYTF
CDR3 DNA: TGCGCCAGCAGCGAAGGGGCTCCAAAAGAGGGCTACACCTTC

clone size: many
J gene: TRBJ2-6
V gene: TRBV6-1
D gene: TRBD1
CDR3 protein: CASSMRTGVVGPGANVLTF
CDR3 DNA: TGTGCCAGCAGTATGCGGACAGGGGTCGTCGGGCCTGGGGCCAACGTCCTGACTTTC

clone size: many
J gene: TRBJ2-1
V gene: TRBV12-3/TRBV12-4
D gene: .
CDR3 protein: CASSSGWGDDEQFF
CDR3 DNA: TGTGCCAGCAGTTCGGGGTGGGGAGACGATGAGCAGTTCTTC

clone size: many
J gene: TRBJ2-5
V gene: TRBV25-1
D gene: TRBD2
CDR3 protein: CASSPRTSVLETQYF
CDR3 DNA: TGTGCCAGCAGCCCCAGGACTAGCGTGTTGGAGACCCAGTACTTC

clone size: many
J gene: TRBJ2-2
V gene: TRBV5-1
D gene: .
CDR3 protein: CASIQDSTNTGELFF
CDR3 DNA: TGCGCCAGCATCCAGGACAGTACTAACACCGGGGAGCTGTTTTTT

clone size: few
J gene: TRBJ1-2
V gene: TRBV7-2
D gene: .
CDR3 protein: CASSSDRKLNYGYTF
CDR3 DNA: TGTGCCAGCAGTTCTGACAGAAAATTAAACTATGGCTACACCTTC

clone size: many
J gene: TRBJ1-1
V gene: TRBV6-5
D gene: .
CDR3 protein: CASSYLGGTEAFF
CDR3 DNA: TGTGCCAGCAGTTACTTAGGGGGGACTGAAGCTTTCTTT

clone size: many
J gene: TRBJ2-4
V gene: TRBV6-5
D gene: .
CDR3 protein: CASSSAGWLGKNIQYF
CDR3 DNA: TGTGCCAGCAGTTCCGCGGGTTGGTTGGGCAAAAACATTCAGTACTTC